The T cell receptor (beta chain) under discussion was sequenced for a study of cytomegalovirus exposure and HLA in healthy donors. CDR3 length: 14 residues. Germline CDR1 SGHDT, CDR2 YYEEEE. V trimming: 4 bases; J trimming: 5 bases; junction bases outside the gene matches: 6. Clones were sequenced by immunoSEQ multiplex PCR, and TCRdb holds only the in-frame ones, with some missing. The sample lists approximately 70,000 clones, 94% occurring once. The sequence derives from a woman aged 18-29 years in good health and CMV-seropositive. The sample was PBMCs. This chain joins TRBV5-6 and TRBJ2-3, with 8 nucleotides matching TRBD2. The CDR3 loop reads CASSPPGGGDTQYF. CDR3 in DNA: TGTGCCAGCAGCCCCCCGGGGGGGGGAGATACGCAGTATTTT.